The next 13 T cell receptor beta chains were all read from a single sample in a study of metastatic and nonmetastatic thyroid tumors. Each patient went into thyroid surgery without having received any treatment. TCRdb used MiXCR to call clones anew from the PCR reads. The data hold tens of thousands of clones, with roughly a quarter observed a single time. The sequenced material came from blood. The receptor set was obtained from a female donor with papillary thyroid cancer or a benign thyroid nodule (not recorded which). Some clones in this sample may be carry-over from other donors' samples.

This clone was detected many times. The chain uses TRBV28 and TRBJ1-1; a possible D gene is TRBD1 (6 bases). V was pared by 2 bases and J by 6 bases, with 19 bases between. This CDR3 comprises 16 residues. CDR1 is MDHEN and CDR2 is SYDVKM in the germline V gene. Here the CDR3 DNA reads TGTGCCAGCAGTTTAGGGGGGGGTTTTCGGGGGCCTGAAGCTTTCTTT. This gives the protein CASSLGGGFRGPEAFF.

The V and J genes are TRBV12-3 or TRBV12-4 and TRBJ1-3, with 7 bases fitting TRBD1. This CDR3 region has 14 residues. The trim removed 7 bases at V and 4 bases at J, leaving 7 bases unmatched. DNA of the CDR3: TGTGCCAGCAACCTGACAGGGCAAGGAAACACCATATATTTT. Translating it yields CASNLTGQGNTIYF.

This clone was detected only a few times. A much larger clone lies one base from this, so it may be a read error. Other nucleotide sequences from this sample produce the same CDR3. The V gene is TRBV5-1, the J gene TRBJ2-3, with D hard to call. Germline CDR1 SGHRS, CDR2 YFSETQ. The CDR3 runs to 14 residues. The V end was cut by 3 bases, the J end by 1 base, with 9 bases between. The CDR3 DNA follows: TGCGCCAGCAGCTATCTTATAGGCACAGATACGCAGTATTTT. Translated, it gives CASSYLIGTDTQYF. Using reference TRBV5-1 and TRBJ2-3 for the parts outside the CDR3, the full variable domain is KAGVTQTPRYLIKTRGQQVTLSCSPISGHRSVSWYQQTPGQGLQFLFEYFSETQRNKGNFPGRFSGRQFSNSRSEMNVSTLELGDSALYLCASSYLIGTDTQYFGPGTRLTVL.

This clone appeared many times. The chain recombines TRBV5-6 with TRBJ2-7, with a possible D match to TRBD2 (6 bases). Looked up from germline, CDR1 is SGHDT and CDR2 is YYEEEE. Trimming pared 7 bases from V and 6 bases from J, leaving 17 bases between. The CDR3 runs to 13 residues. The CDR3 DNA follows: TGTGCCAGCGGGACTCTGAGTCGGAGCGAGCAGTACTTC. This codes for CASGTLSRSEQYF.

V is TRBV5-1 and J is TRBJ2-3; 9 bases match TRBD1. The germline V gene encodes CDR1 SGHRS and CDR2 YFSETQ. The CDR3 covers 16 residues. V trimming: 4 bases; J trimming: 4 bases; junction bases outside the gene matches: 10. CDR3 nucleotides: TGCGCCAGCAGCGTAGAACAGGGGGCGAGGTCAGATACGCAGTATTTT. It encodes CASSVEQGARSDTQYF.

This clone has ten or more counts. The chain combines TRBV18 with TRBJ2-2, with unresolved D. V was cut by 5 bases and J by 3 bases, with 7 bases left in between. CDR3 length: 13 amino acids. Germline CDR1 reads KGHSH; CDR2 reads LQKENI. The CDR3 sequence: CASSGFDTGELFF. CDR3 coding DNA: TGTGCCAGCTCAGGGTTTGACACCGGGGAGCTGTTTTTT.

This clone was recorded at least ten times. The genes are TRBV4-2 and TRBJ2-1; D possibly corresponds to TRBD2 (6 bases). Germline assignment: CDR1 LGHNA and CDR2 YNFKEQ. The V and J ends lost 0 bases and 3 bases respectively, with 15 bases between them. The CDR3 sequence is 17 residues long. The CDR3 loop reads CASSQEATGRGYNEQFF. The CDR3 nucleotides read TGTGCCAGCAGCCAAGAAGCTACCGGGAGAGGCTACAATGAGCAGTTCTTC.

The J gene is TRBJ1-4, the V gene TRBV5-1, with 7 bases that match TRBD1. V trimming: 0 bases; J trimming: 14 bases; junction bases outside the gene matches: 19. Germline V gene lookup returns CDR1 SGHRS and CDR2 YFSETQ. The CDR3 contains 17 residues. The CDR3 nucleotides are TGCGCCAGCAGCTTGGTTTGGAACAGGGGATCTAATGAAACCCTGTTTTTT. It specifies CASSLVWNRGSNETLFF.

This chain joins TRBV7-8 and TRBJ2-7; 11 nucleotides match TRBD1. Germline V gene data show CDR1 as SGHVS and CDR2 as FQNEAQ. V dropped 5 bases and J dropped 4; count of bases not matched to a gene: 4. The CDR3 totals 14 residues. The CDR3 sequence is CASSPGTGGYEQYF. For the CDR3, the DNA is TGTGCCAGCAGCCCCGGGACAGGGGGATACGAGCAGTACTTC. Looking up the rest from reference TRBV7-8 and TRBJ2-7 gives the full variable domain: GAGVSQSPRYKVAKRGQDVALRCDPISGHVSLFWYQQALGQGPEFLTYFQNEAQLDKSGLPSDRFFAERPEGSVSTLKIQRTQQEDSAVYLCASSPGTGGYEQYFGPGTRLTVT.

As concerns this clone: A read error may produce the germline difference seen at one junction end. V usage is TRBV3-1 and J usage is TRBJ2-5; TRBD2 agrees at 10 bases. The germline CDR1 and CDR2 sequences are LGHDT and YNNKEL (reference sequence). The CDR3 spans 18 residues. The CDR3 sequence: CASSQESGRDRVLETKYF. As DNA, the CDR3 is TGTGCCAGCAGCCAAGAAAGCGGGAGGGATAGGGTCCTTGAGACCAAGTACTTC.

This clone was observed a few times. This chain connects TRBV27 to TRBJ1-4, with 7 bases matching TRBD1. V was pared by 5 bases and J by 13 bases, with 16 bases of the junction left unmatched. Germline V lookup: CDR1 MNHEY, CDR2 SMNVEV (reference sequence). The CDR3 has 15 residues. CDR3 DNA sequence: TGTGCCAGCAGTCCTTACCACGGGGACAGCCTCCTACTGTTTTTT. This codes for CASSPYHGDSLLLFF.

This clone was recorded at least ten times. In DNA form, the CDR3 reads TGTGCCAGCAGACGGACTAGCGTTGCCTACTCCTACGAGCAGTACTTC. As protein: CASRRTSVAYSYEQYF. This sequence joins TRBV11-2 and TRBJ2-7; 9 nucleotides agree with TRBD2. CDR1 SGHAT and CDR2 FQNNGV come from the germline V gene. This CDR3 is built from 16 residues. Trimming cost V 6 bases and J 0 bases; bases outside gene matches: 9.

The chain employs TRBV5-1 and TRBJ2-1; possibly TRBD1 for D (6 bases). Germline V gene sequence: CDR1 SGHRS, CDR2 YFSETQ. The CDR3 extends over 16 amino acids. Trimming stripped 4 bases from V and 8 bases from J, with 22 bases between. In nucleotides, the CDR3 is TGCGCCAGCAGCACGGAACAGGTTGCCAGGGGCGATGAGCAGTTCTTC. Translation: CASSTEQVARGDEQFF.